This paragraph reports one T cell receptor (beta chain). Its antigen is unidentified. The entry originates in a study of shared clonotypes between healthy human individuals. Repertoires were generated with immunoSEQ multiplex PCR, while TCRdb's copy carries only in-frame clones and drops some. The table includes 2 million to 2.5 million clones, around 95% detected once. A split of CD4+ cells into CD45RA+ naive and CD45RA-negative memory subsets was performed. Study-wide points: All-four-donor shared clonotypes had higher generation probabilities than non-shared clonotypes did.

This CDR3 region has 15 residues. Germline CDR1 and CDR2: GTSNPN and SVGIG (reference sequence). The V gene lost 2 bases and the J gene lost 3 bases, with 13 bases spanning the gap. The gene calls are TRBV30 and TRBJ2-2; no firm D call. The clonotype comes from a man in his late teens or twenties in good health. The sequenced material came from naive CD4+ T cells sorted from blood. Subset: CD45RA+ positively selected. The DNA of the CDR3 is TGTGCCTGGAGTCCTCCCCTAACGGACACCGGGGAGCTGTTTTTT. Protein product: CAWSPPLTDTGELFF.